This section outlines one T cell receptor (beta chain) sequence together with its context. The antigen remains unidentified. Separate from the roughly 700-subject first cohort was the approximately 130-subject validation cohort, to which the donors belonged. Germline CDR1 MDHEN, CDR2 SYDVKM. The CDR3 has 17 residues. Trimming at V came to 6 bases and at J to 5 bases, leaving 11 bases not matched to a gene. This entry belongs to a study of cytomegalovirus exposure and HLA in healthy donors. Study-wide findings and caveats: The investigators catalogued some 160 TCR beta chains as cytomegalovirus-associated. Later, an analysis found that TCR clusters from the first cohort tended to co-occur in the 95 to 150 validation repertoires. It was reportedly the case that the classifier diagnosed cytomegalovirus status with high specificity and sensitivity.

Only in-frame clones appear in the TCRdb table, and some are missing; sequencing was by immunoSEQ multiplex PCR. The sample lists about 82,000 clones; approximately 95% were seen once. The sequenced sample was PBMCs. The receptor comes from a woman aged 18 to 35 in good health and CMV-seronegative. The chain employs TRBV28 and TRBJ2-3; 13 bases fit TRBD2. The CDR3 DNA is TGTGCCAGCAGCCAACCCGGACTAGCGGGAGTGGTAGATACGCAGTATTTT. Its translation: CASSQPGLAGVVDTQYF.